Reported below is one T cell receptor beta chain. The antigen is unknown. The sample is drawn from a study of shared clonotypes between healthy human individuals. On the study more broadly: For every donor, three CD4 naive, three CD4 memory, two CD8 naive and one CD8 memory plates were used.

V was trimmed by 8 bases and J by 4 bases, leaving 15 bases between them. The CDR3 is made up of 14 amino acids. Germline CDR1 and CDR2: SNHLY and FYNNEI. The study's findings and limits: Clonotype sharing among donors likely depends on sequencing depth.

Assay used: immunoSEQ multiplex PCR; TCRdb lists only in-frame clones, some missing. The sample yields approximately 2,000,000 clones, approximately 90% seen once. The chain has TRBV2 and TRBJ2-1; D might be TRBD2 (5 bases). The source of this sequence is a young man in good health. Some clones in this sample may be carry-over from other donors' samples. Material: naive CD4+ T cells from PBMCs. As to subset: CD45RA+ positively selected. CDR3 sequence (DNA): TGTGCCAGCTGGAACGGACTTACTTACAATGAGCAGTTCTTC. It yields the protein CASWNGLTYNEQFF.